The 4 T cell receptor beta chains below were found in one sample sequenced in a study of shared clonotypes between healthy human individuals. Clones were read by immunoSEQ multiplex PCR, and TCRdb kept only the in-frame ones, dropping some. The repertoire has some 1.5 million clones, roughly 96% of them found once; the top ten carry about 1.2%. The sequencing input was naive CD4+ T cells sorted from blood. This sample's subset: CD45RA+ positively selected. These TCRs come from a man aged 25-40 years in good health.

With regard to this clone: At the DNA level, this CDR3 is encoded by other sequences in the same sample as well. The chain couples TRBV9 to TRBJ1-4, with D uncertain. Trimming cost V 3 bases and J 0 bases, with 6 bases left between them. This CDR3 comprises 14 residues. Germline assignment: CDR1 SGDLS and CDR2 YYNGEE. CDR3 DNA sequence: TGTGCCAGCAGCGCCGGAGCAACTAATGAAAAACTGTTTTTT. It codes for CASSAGATNEKLFF.

The gene calls are TRBV5-1 and TRBJ2-6; D not resolved. This CDR3 contains 18 residues. Trimming stripped 1 base from V and 0 bases from J, with 14 bases between. CDR1 and CDR2 from the germline V gene are SGHRS and YFSETQ. The CDR3: CASSLSRTTISGANVLTF. The CDR3 coding sequence is TGCGCCAGCAGCTTGAGCAGAACAACCATCTCTGGGGCCAACGTCCTGACTTTC.

This sequence joins TRBV28 and TRBJ1-1, with 8 positions matching TRBD1. With 5 bases clipped from V and 5 bases from J, the junction kept 7 bases outside the gene matches. CDR1 is MDHEN, CDR2 SYDVKM, per germline. This CDR3 region has 14 residues. DNA for the CDR3: TGTGCCAGCAGTACCAGGGGGCGCCGAACTGAAGCTTTCTTT. Residues: CASSTRGRRTEAFF.

The chain joins TRBV14 to TRBJ1-3; unclear D gene. Trimming took 5 bases from V and 2 from J, leaving 10 bases between them. CDR1 is SGHDN and CDR2 is FVKESK in the germline V gene. The CDR3 covers 14 residues. In nucleotides, the CDR3 is TGTGCCAGCAGCGAAAGTGCTACTGGAAACACCATATATTTT. Protein sequence: CASSESATGNTIYF.